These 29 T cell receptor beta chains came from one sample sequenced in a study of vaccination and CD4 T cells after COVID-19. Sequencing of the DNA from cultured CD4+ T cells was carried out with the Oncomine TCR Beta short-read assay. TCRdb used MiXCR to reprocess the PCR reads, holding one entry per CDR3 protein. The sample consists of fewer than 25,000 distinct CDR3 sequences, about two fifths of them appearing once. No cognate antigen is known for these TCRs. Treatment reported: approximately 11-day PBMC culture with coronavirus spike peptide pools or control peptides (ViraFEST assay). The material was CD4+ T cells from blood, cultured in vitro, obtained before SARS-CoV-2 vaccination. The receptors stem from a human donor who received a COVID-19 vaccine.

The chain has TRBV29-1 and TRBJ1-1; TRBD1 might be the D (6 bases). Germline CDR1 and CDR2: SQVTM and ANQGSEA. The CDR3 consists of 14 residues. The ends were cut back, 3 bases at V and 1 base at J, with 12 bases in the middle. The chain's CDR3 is CSVDQDRSNTEAFF. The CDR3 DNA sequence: TGCAGCGTTGACCAGGACAGATCGAACACTGAAGCTTTCTTT.

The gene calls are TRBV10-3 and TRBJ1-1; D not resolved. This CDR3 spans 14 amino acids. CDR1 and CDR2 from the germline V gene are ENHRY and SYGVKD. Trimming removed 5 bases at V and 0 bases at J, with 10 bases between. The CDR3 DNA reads TGTGCCATCAGTATGGATACAGTGAACACTGAAGCTTTCTTT. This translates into CAISMDTVNTEAFF.

The CDR3 DNA is TGCAGTGCCCATCCTGGCGCGGGGGGGCAGGGGGAGCAGTACTTC. Protein product: CSAHPGAGGQGEQYF. This rearrangement joins TRBV20-1 to TRBJ2-7; 9 bases are shared with TRBD2. V shed 6 bases, J shed 7 bases, and the junction held 16 bases outside the gene matches. From germline, CDR1 is DFQATT and CDR2 SNEGSKA (reference sequence). The CDR3 spans 15 residues.

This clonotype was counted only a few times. CDR3 residues: CASSKVGRGLQNYGYTF. In DNA form, the CDR3 reads TGTGCCAGCAGCAAAGTGGGGAGGGGGCTACAAAACTATGGCTACACCTTC. This chain uses TRBV21-1 with TRBJ1-2; TRBD1 reflects the table's D call only, with no check against the DNA. TRBV21-1 is given as a pseudogene. The CDR3 has 17 amino acids.

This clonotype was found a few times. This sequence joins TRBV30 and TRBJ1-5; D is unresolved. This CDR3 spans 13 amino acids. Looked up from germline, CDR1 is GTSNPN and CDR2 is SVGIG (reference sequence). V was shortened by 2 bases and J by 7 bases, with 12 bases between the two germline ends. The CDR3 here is CAWSSGFGQPQHF. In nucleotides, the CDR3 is TGTGCCTGGAGTAGTGGATTCGGACAGCCCCAGCATTTT.

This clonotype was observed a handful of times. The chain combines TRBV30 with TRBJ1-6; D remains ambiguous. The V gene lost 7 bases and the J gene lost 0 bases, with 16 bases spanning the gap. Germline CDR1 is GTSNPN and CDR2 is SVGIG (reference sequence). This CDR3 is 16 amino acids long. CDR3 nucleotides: TGTGCCTCTTCCGTCGTCTCAAGCTCCTATAATTCACCCCTCCACTTT. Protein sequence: CASSVVSSSYNSPLHF.

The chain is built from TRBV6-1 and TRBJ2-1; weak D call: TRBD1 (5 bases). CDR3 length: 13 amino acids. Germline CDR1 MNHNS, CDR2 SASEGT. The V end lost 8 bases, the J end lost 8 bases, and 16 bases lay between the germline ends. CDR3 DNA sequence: TGTGCCAGCTGGGGCCGGGTAGGCGATGAGCAGTTCTTC. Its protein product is CASWGRVGDEQFF.

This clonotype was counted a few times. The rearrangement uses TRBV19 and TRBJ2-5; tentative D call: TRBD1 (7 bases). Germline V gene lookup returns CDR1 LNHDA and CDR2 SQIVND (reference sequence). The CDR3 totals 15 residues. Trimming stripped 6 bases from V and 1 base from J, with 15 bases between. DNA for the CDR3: TGTGCCAGTAGACAGACAGGGAGGATCCAAGAGACCCAGTACTTC. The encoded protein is CASRQTGRIQETQYF.

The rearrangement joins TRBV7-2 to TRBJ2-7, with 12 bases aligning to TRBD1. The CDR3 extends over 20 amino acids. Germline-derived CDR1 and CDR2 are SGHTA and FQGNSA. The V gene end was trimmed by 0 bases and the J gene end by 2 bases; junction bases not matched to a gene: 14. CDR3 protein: CASSLAGGGQGAPRTYEQYF. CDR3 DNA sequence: TGTGCCAGCAGCTTAGCTGGCGGGGGACAGGGGGCCCCTAGAACCTACGAGCAGTACTTC.

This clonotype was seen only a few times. Here the CDR3 reads CASSYPRASGMDTQYF. For the CDR3, the DNA is TGTGCCAGCAGTTACCCCCGGGCGAGCGGGATGGATACGCAGTATTTT. This sequence joins TRBV6-5 and TRBJ2-3; TRBD2 matches at 7 bases. Losses at the gene ends were 2 bases for V and 6 bases for J; bases not matched to a gene: 11. CDR1 MNHEY and CDR2 SVGAGI come from the germline V gene. This CDR3 is 16 amino acids long.

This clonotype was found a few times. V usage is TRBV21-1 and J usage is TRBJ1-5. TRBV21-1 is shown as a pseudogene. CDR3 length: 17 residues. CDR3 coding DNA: TGTGCCAGCAGCAAAGCTTCCCAGGAATTCTGCAATCAGCCCCAGCATTTT. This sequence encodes CASSKASQEFCNQPQHF.

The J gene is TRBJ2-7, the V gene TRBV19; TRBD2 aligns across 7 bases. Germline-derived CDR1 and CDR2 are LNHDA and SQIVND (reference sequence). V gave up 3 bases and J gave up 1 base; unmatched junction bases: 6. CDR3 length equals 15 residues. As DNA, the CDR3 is TGTGCCAGTAGTATGTTGGGGGGGAGTTCCTACGAGCAGTACTTC. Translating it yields CASSMLGGSSYEQYF.

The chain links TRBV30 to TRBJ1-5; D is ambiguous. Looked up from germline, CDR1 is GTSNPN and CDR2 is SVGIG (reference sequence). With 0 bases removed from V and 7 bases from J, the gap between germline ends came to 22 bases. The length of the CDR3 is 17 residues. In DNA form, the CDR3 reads TGTGCCTGGAGTGTACAACGAGGGCGCGGAGGATGGCAGCCCCAGCATTTT. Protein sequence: CAWSVQRGRGGWQPQHF.

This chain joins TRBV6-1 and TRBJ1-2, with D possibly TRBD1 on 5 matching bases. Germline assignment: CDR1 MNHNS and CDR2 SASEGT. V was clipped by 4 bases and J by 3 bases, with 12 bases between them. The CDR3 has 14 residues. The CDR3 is CASSGLGRDYGYTF. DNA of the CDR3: TGTGCCAGCAGTGGACTGGGACGGGACTATGGCTACACCTTC.

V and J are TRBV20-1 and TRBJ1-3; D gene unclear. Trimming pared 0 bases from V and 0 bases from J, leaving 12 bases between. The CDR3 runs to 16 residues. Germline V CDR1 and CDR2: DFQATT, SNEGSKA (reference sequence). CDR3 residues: CSARDHSQSSGNTIYF. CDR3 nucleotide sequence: TGCAGTGCTAGAGACCACTCCCAGAGCTCTGGAAACACCATATATTTT.

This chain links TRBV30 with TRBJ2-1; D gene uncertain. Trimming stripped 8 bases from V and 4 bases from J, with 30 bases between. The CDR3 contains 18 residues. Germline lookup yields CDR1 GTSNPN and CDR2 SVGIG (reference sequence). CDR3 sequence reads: CAAPFDPALQAWYNEQFF. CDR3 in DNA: TGTGCCGCCCCTTTCGACCCGGCCCTGCAAGCCTGGTACAATGAGCAGTTCTTC.

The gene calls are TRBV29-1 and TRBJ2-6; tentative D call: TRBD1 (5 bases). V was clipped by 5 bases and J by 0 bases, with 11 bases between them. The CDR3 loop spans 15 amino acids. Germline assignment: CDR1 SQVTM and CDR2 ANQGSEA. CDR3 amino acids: CSVWQGHSGANVLTF. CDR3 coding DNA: TGCAGCGTTTGGCAGGGTCACTCTGGGGCCAACGTCCTGACTTTC.

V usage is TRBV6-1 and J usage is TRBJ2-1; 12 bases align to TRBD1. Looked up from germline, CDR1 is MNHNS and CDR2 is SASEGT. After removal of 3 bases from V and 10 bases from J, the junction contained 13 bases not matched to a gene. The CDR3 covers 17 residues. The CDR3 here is CASSEASSWDRGREQFF. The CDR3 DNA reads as TGTGCCAGCAGTGAGGCCTCTAGTTGGGACAGGGGGCGGGAGCAGTTCTTC.

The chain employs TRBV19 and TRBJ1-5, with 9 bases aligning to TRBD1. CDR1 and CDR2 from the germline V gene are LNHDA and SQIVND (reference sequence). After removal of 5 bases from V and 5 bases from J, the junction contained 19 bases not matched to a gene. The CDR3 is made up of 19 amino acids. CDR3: CASSAYPSLQGAGDQPQHF. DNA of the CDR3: TGTGCCAGTAGTGCCTACCCCAGTTTACAGGGGGCGGGAGATCAGCCCCAGCATTTT.

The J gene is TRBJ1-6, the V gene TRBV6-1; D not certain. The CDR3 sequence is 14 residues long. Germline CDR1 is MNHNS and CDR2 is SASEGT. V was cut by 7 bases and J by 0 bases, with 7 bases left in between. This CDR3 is CASISDSYNSPLHF. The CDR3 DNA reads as TGTGCCAGCATTTCGGACTCCTATAATTCACCCCTCCACTTT.

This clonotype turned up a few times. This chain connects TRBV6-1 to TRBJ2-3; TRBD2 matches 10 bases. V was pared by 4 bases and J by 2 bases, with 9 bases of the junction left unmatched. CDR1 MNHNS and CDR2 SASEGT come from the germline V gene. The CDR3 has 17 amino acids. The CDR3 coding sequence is TGTGCCAGCAGTGCCCCCCCGAGCGGGGGGGACACAGATACGCAGTATTTT. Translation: CASSAPPSGGDTDTQYF.

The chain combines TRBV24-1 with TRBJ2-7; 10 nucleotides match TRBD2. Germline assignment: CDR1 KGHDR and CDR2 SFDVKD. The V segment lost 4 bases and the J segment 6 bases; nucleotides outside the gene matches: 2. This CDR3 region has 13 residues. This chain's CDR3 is CATSEAGGSEQYF. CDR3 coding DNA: TGTGCCACCAGTGAAGCGGGGGGGTCCGAGCAGTACTTC.

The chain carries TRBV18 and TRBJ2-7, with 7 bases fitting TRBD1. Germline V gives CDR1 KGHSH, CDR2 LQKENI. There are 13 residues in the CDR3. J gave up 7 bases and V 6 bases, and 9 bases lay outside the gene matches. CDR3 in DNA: TGTGCCAGCTCCCTCGGACAGGAGGCTGAGCAGTACTTC. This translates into CASSLGQEAEQYF.

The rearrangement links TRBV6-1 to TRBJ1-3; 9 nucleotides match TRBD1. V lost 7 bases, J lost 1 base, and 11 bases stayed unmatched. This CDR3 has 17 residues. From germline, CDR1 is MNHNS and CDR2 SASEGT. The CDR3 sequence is CASNWDREFGSGNTIYF. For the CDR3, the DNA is TGTGCCAGCAATTGGGACAGGGAGTTTGGGTCTGGAAACACCATATATTTT.

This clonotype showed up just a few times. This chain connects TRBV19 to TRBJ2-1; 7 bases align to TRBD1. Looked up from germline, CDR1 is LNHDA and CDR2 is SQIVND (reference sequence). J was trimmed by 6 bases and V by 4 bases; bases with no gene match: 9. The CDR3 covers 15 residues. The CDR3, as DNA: TGTGCCAGTAGTAGAATTGGGACAGAGGGCAATGAGCAGTTCTTC. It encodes CASSRIGTEGNEQFF.

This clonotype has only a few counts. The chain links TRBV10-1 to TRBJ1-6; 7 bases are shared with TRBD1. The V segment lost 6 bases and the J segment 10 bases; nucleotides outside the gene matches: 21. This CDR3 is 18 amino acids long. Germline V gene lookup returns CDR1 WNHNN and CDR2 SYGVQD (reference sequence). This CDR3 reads CASSLNEQGIEEGSPLHF. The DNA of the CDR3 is TGCGCCAGCAGCCTTAATGAACAGGGGATAGAAGAAGGATCACCCCTCCACTTT.

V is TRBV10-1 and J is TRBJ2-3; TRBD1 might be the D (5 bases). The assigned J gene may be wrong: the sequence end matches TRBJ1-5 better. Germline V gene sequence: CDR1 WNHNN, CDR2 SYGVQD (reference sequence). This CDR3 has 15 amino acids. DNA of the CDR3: TGCGCCAGCTCGACTAGCGGGGGTGACCCCGGTACGCAGCATTTT. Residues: CASSTSGGDPGTQHF.

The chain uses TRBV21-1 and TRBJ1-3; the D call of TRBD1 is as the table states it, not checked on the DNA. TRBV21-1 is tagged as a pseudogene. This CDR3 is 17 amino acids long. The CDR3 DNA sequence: TGTGCCAGCAGCAAAGCGCTTTGGGACAACGAAGGAAACACCATATATTTT. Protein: CASSKALWDNEGNTIYF.

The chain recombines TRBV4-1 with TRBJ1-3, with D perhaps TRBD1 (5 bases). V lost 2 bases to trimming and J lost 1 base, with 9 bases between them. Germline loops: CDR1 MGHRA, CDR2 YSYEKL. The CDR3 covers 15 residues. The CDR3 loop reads CASSQLQASGNTIYF. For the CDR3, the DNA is TGCGCCAGCAGCCAATTACAGGCGTCTGGAAACACCATATATTTT.